This TCR beta chain was recorded in a study of blood T cell repertoires in COVID-19. The germline gives CDR1 SGHTA, CDR2 FQGNSA. Trimming removed 1 base at V and 0 bases at J, with 12 bases between. The CDR3 extends over 16 amino acids. Profiling relied on immunoSEQ multiplex PCR, and the TCRdb table lists in-frame clones only, not all of them. The top ten hold about 4% of the sample, which has 200,000 to 300,000 clones, around 89% seen once. V usage is TRBV7-2 and J usage is TRBJ1-1, with D maybe TRBD1 (6 bases). This TCR was sampled from a woman between 25 and 40 years old who had recovered from COVID-19. The source material was PBMCs or T cells enriched from blood (not recorded which). CDR3 sequence (DNA): TGTGCCAGCAGCTTAGTTTTAGGGGGTCTGAACACTGAAGCTTTCTTT. It codes for CASSLVLGGLNTEAFF.